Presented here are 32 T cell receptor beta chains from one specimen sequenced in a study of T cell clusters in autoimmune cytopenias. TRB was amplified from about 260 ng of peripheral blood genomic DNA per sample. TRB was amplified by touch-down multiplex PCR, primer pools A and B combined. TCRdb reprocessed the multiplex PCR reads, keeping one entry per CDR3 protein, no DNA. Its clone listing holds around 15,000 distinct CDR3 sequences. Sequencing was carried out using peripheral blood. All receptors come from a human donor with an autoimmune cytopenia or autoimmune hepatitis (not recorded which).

Here the CDR3 reads CASSLEASPLATETQYF. The rearrangement joins TRBV7-2 to TRBJ2-5; TCRdb proposes TRBD1, but this gene call is untestable without DNA. CDR3 length: 17 amino acids. Germline V CDR1 and CDR2: SGHTA, FQGNSA. The full variable domain, completed using reference TRBV7-2 and TRBJ2-5, is GAGVSQSPSNKVTEKGKDVELRCDPISGHTALYWYRQSLGQGLEFLIYFQGNSAPDKSGLPSDRFSAERTGGSVSTLTIQRTQQEDSAVYLCASSLEASPLATETQYFGPGTRLLVL.

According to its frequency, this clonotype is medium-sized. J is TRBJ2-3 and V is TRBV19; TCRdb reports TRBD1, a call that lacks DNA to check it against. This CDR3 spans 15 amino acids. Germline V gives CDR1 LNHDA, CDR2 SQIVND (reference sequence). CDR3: CASSNGAGLADTQYF.

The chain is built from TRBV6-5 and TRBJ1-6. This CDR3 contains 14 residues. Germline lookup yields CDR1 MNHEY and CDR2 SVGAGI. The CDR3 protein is CASSQAGSNSPLHF.

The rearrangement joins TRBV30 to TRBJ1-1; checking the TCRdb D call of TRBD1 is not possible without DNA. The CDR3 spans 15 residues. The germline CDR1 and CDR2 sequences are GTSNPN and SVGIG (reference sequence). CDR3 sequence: CAWSVGRQGTTEAFF.

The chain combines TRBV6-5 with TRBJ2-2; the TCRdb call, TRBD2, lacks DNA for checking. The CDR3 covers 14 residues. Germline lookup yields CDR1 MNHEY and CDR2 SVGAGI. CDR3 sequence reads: CASSLTRITGELFF.

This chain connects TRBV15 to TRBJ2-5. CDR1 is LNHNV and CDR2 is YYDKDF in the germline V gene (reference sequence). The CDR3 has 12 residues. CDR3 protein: CATSRVQETQYF.

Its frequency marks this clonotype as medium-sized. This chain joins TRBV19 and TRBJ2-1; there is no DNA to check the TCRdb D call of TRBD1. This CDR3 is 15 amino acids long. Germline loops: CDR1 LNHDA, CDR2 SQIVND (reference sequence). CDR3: CASTPRGVSNNEQFF.

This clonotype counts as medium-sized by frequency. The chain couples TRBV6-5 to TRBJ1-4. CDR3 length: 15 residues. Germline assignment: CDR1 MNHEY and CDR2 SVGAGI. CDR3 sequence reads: CASSTQGLPNEKLFF.

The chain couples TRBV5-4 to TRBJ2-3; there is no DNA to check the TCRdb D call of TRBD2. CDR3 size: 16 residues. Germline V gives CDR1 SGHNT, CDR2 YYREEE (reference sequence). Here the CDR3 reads CASSPSGGGAADTQYF.

This CDR3 reads CASGLAYEQYF. V gene TRBV27 combines with J gene TRBJ2-7. Germline V gives CDR1 MNHEY, CDR2 SMNVEV (reference sequence). The length of the CDR3 is 11 residues.

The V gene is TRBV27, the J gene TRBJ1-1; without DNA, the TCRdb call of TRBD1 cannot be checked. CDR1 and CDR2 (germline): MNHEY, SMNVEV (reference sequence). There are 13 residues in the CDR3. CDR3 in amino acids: CASSLNRVTEAFF.

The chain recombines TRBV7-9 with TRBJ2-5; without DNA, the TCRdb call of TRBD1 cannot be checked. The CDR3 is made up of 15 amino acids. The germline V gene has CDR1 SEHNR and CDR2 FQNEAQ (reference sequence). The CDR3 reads CASSPEGVLQETQYF.

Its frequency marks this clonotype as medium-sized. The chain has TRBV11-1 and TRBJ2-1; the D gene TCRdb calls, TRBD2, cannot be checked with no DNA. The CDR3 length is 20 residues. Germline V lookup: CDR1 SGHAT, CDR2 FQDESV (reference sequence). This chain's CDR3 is CASSSPPGLAGGLGYNEQFF. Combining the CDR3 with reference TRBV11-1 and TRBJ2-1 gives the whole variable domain EAEVAQSPRYKITEKSQAVAFWCDPISGHATLYWYRQILGQGPELLVQFQDESVVDDSQLPKDRFSAERLKGVDSTLKIQPAELGDSAMYLCASSSPPGLAGGLGYNEQFFGPGTRLTVL.

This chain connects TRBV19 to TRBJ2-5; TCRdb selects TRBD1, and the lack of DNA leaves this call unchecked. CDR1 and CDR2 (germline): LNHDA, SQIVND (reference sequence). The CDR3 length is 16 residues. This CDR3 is CASSRVNRGVGETQYF.

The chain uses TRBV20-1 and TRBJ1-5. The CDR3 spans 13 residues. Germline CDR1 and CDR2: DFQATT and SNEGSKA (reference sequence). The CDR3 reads CSAKTGLNQPQHF.

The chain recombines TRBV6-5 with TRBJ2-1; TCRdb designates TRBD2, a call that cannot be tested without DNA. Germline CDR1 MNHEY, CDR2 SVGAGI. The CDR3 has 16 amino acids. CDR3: CASFLHGDPRRDEQFF.

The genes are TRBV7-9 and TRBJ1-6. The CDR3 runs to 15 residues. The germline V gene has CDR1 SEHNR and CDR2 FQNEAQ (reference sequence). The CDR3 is CASSLGAGPLSPLHF.

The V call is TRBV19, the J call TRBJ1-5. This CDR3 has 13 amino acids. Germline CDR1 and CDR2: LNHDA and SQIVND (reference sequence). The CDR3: CASSRALNQPQHF.

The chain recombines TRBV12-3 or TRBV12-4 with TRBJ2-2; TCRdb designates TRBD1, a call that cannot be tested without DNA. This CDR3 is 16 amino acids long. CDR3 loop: CASSSRRGPNTGELFF.

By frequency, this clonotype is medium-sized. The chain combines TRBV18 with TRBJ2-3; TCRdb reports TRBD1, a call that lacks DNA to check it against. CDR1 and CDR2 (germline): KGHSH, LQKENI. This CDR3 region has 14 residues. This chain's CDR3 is CASSPRGTTDTQYF. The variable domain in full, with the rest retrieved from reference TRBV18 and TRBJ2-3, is NAGVMQNPRHLVRRRGQEARLRCSPMKGHSHVYWYRQLPEEGLKFMVYLQKENIIDESGMPKERFSAEFPKEGPSILRIQQVVRGDSAAYFCASSPRGTTDTQYFGPGTRLTVL.

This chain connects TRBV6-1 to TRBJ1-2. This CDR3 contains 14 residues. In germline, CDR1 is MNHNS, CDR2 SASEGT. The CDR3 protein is CASSEEGSYYGYTF.

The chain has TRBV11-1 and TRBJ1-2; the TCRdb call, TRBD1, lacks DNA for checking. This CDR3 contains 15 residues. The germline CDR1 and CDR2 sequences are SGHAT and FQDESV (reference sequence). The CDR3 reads CASSLNGNPFYGYTF.

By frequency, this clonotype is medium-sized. The CDR3 is CATSRVAREETQYF. V usage is TRBV15 and J usage is TRBJ2-5; the TRBD1 assignment by TCRdb is unverifiable without DNA. There are 14 residues in the CDR3. The V gene's germline CDR1 is LNHNV and CDR2 YYDKDF (reference sequence).

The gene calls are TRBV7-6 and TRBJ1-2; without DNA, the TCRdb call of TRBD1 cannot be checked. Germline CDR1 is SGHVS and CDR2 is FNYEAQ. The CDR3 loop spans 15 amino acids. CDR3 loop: CASSLDRGGSLYDTF.

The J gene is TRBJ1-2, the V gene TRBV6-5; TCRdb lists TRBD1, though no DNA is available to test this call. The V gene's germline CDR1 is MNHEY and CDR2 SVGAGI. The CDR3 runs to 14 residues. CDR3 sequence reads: CASTRIGTNYGYTF.

CDR3 amino acids: CASRSRGKETQYF. This rearrangement joins TRBV5-6 to TRBJ2-5; TCRdb's D gene call, TRBD1, goes unchecked for lack of DNA. Germline CDR1 SGHDT, CDR2 YYEEEE. The CDR3 runs to 13 residues.

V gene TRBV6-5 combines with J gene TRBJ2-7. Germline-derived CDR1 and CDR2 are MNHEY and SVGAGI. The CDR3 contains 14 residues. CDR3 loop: CASSLRSSAYEQYF.

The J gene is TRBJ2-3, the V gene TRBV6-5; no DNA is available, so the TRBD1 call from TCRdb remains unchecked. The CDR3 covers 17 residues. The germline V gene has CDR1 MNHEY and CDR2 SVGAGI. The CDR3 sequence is CASSYPSLGGGASTQYF.

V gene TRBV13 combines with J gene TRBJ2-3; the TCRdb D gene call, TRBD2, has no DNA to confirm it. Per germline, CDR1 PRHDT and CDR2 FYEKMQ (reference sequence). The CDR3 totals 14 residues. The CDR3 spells CASSHSSGGAAQYF.

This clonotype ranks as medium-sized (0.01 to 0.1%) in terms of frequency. The CDR3 sequence is CASRRADNEQFF. The chain links TRBV12-3 or TRBV12-4 to TRBJ2-1; as DNA is missing, the TRBD2 call by TCRdb cannot be tested. The CDR3 length is 12 residues.

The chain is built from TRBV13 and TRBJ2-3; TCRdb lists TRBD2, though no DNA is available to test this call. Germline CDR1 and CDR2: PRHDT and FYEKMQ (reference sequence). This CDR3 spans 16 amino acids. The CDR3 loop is CASSLRTSGGASTQYF.

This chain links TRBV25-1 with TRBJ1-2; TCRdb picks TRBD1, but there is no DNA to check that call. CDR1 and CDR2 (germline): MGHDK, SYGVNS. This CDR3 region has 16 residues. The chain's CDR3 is CASRAQWGQGNYGYTF.